The rows below give T cell receptor beta chains drawn from one sample of a study of T cells expressing NK-cell markers. TCRdb re-called the 5' RACE reads, yielding one record per CDR3 amino acid sequence without DNA. With about 550,000 distinct CDR3 sequences in the sample, the ten largest clones hold approximately 3.6%. The specimen was blood T cells: a sorted CD56 or NKG2C T cell subset, CD4+ or CD8+ T cells, or bulk PBMC T cells (not recorded which). Receptors originate from a man aged 18 to 29 in good health. Each CDR3 is given with its conserved first and last residue. Fields, in order: V gene, J gene, CDR3 protein.

V gene: TRBV11-2
J gene: TRBJ2-1
CDR3 protein: CASSLISRDRSNEQFF

V gene: TRBV5-5
J gene: TRBJ1-1
CDR3 protein: CASSFPSYTEAFF

V gene: TRBV19
J gene: TRBJ1-1
CDR3 protein: CASSTLPGQGNTEAFF

V gene: TRBV7-8
J gene: TRBJ2-4
CDR3 protein: CASSIRSAAGIAKNIQYF

V gene: TRBV7-9
J gene: TRBJ2-1
CDR3 protein: CASSFRLAGDYNEQFF

V gene: TRBV6-5
J gene: TRBJ2-5
CDR3 protein: CASGSGGRETQYF

V gene: TRBV14
J gene: TRBJ1-1
CDR3 protein: CASSPSTGMNTEAFF

V gene: TRBV11-2
J gene: TRBJ2-5
CDR3 protein: CASSPSPGGTETQYF

V gene: TRBV5-1
J gene: TRBJ2-7
CDR3 protein: CASSSLGLAGGPEQYF

V gene: TRBV5-1
J gene: TRBJ2-7
CDR3 protein: CASSLSVRLAFSYEQYF

V gene: TRBV15
J gene: TRBJ2-2
CDR3 protein: CATSTQGHLISGELFF

V gene: TRBV7-6
J gene: TRBJ2-7
CDR3 protein: CASSPAALGDEQYF

V gene: TRBV20-1
J gene: TRBJ2-5
CDR3 protein: CSATIGSRAETQYF

V gene: TRBV12-3/TRBV12-4
J gene: TRBJ1-5
CDR3 protein: CASRQGTGVGPQHF